The clone carrying this TCR beta chain was counted many times. As yet, its antigen is unknown. 5'RACE template switching added a universal primer site and UMIs to TCR cDNA. In TCRdb, the 5' RACE reads were re-called with MiXCR into one record per CDR3 protein. Among 200,000 to 300,000 distinct CDR3 sequences listed, 6.5% to 7.5% were seen once. This entry is derived from a study of T cells after yellow fever vaccination. Regarding the study as a whole: One caveat is that FACS-sorted repertoires could contain abundant clonotypes contaminating from the bulk population.

This sample comprised CD4+ T cells sorted from PBMCs, obtained on the day of the yellow fever booster vaccination. The receptor's source is a young man who received the YFV17D yellow fever vaccine.

The CDR3 loop reads CASSLRPSTYEQYF. The CDR3 DNA reads as TGTGCCAGCAGCTTACGACCGAGTACCTACGAGCAGTACTTC. The genes are TRBV11-2 and TRBJ2-7; D call uncertain. The V end was cut by 2 bases, the J end by 2 bases, with 10 bases between. The CDR3 runs 14 residues. Germline V gene sequence: CDR1 SGHAT, CDR2 FQNNGV.